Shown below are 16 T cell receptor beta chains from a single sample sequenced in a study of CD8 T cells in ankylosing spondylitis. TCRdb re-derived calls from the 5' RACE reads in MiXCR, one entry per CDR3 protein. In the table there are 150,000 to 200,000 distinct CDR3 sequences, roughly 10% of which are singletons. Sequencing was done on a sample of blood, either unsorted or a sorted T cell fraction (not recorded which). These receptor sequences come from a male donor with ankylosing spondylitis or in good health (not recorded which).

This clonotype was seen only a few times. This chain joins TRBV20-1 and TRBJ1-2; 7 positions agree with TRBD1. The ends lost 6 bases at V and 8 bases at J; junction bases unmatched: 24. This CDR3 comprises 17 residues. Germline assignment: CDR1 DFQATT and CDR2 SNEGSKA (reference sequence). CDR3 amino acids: CSARKTGRSFVPGGYTF. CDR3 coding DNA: TGCAGTGCCAGAAAGACAGGGAGGTCTTTTGTTCCCGGGGGCTACACCTTC.

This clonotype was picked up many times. CDR3 amino acids: CSARSVASYEQYF. CDR3 DNA sequence: TGCAGTGCTAGATCGGTCGCCTCCTACGAGCAGTACTTC. V is TRBV20-1 and J is TRBJ2-7; D not certain. The V end was cut by 2 bases, the J end by 0 bases, with 8 bases between. The CDR3 spans 13 residues. CDR1 is DFQATT, CDR2 SNEGSKA, per germline (reference sequence).

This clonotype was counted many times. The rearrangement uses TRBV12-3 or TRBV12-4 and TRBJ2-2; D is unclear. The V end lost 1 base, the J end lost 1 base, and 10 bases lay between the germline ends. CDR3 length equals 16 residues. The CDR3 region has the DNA TGTGCCAGCAGTTTAGATCCAGGCATGAACACCGGGGAGCTGTTTTTT. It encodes CASSLDPGMNTGELFF.

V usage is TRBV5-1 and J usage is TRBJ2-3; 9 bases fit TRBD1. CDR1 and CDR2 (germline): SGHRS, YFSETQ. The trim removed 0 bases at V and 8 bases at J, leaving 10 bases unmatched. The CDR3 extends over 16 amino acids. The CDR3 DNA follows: TGCGCCAGCAGCTTGGACAGGGGGCCCAGGATCTTTACGCAGTATTTT. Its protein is CASSLDRGPRIFTQYF.

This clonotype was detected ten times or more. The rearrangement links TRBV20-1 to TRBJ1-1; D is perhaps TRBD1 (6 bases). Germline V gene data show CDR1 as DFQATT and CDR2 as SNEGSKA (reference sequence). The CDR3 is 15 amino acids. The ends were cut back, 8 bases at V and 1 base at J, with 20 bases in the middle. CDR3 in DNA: TGCAGTCCCGAGGGGGGAGGGGACCGGAACACTGAAGCTTTCTTT. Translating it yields CSPEGGGDRNTEAFF.

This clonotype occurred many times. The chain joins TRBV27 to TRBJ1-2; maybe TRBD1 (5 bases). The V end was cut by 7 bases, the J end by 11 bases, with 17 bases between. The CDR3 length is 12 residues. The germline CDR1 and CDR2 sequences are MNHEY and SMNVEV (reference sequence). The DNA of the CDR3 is TGTGCCAGCACCACCCAGGGAGGGCATTACACCTTC. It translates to CASTTQGGHYTF.

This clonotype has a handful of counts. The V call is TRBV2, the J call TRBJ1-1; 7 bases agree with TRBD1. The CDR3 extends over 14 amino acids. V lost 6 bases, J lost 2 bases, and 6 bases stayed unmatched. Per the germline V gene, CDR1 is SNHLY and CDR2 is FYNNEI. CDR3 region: CASRAGGRNTEAFF. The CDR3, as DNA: TGTGCCAGCAGGGCAGGGGGAAGAAACACTGAAGCTTTCTTT.

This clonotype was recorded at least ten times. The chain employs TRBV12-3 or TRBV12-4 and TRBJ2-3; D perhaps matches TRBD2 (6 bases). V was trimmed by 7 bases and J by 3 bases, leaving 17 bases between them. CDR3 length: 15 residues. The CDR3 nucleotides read TGTGCCAGCAACGGAGGGGAGACGGGTACAGATACGCAGTATTTT. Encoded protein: CASNGGETGTDTQYF.

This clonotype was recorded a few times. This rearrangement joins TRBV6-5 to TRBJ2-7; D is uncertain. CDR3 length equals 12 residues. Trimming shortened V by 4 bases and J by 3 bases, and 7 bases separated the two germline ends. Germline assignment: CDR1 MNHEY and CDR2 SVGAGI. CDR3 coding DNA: TGTGCCAGCAGTTCGGAAGACTACGAGCAGTACTTC. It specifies CASSSEDYEQYF.

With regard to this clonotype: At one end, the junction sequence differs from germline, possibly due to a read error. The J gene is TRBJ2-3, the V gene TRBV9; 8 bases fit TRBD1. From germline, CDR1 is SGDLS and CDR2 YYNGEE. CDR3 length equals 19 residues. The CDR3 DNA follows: TGTGCCAGCAGCACCCCCTGGAGGGATGGGACAGGCGGCACAGATATGCAGTATTTT. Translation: CASSTPWRDGTGGTDMQYF.

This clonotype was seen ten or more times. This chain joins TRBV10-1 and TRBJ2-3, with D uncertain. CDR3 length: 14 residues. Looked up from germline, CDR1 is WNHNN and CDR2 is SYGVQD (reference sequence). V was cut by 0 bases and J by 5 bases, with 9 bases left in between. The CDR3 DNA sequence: TGCGCCAGCAGTGAGTCTTTCGGAGTAGATACGCAGTATTTT. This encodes CASSESFGVDTQYF.

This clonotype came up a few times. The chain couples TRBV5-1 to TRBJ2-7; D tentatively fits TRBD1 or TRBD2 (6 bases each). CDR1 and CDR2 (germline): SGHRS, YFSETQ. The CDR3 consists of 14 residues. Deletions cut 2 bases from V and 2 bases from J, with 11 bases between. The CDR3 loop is CASSFAGEAYEQYF. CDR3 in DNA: TGCGCCAGCAGCTTCGCAGGGGAGGCCTACGAGCAGTACTTC.

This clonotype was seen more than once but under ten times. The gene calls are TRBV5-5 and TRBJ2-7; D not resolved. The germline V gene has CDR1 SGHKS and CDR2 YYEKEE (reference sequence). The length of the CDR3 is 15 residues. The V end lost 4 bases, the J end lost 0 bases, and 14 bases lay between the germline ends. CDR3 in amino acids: CASSPVGYGSYEQYF. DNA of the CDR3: TGTGCCAGCAGCCCGGTAGGGTACGGCTCCTACGAGCAGTACTTC. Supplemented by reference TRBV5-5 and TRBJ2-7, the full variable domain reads DAGVTQSPTHLIKTRGQQVTLRCSPISGHKSVSWYQQVLGQGPQFIFQYYEKEERGRGNFPDRFSARQFPNYSSELNVNALLLGDSALYLCASSPVGYGSYEQYFGPGTRLTVT.

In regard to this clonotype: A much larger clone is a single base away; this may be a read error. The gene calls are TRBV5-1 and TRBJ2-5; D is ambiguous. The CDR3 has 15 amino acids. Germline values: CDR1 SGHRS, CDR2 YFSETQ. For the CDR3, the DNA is TGCGCCAGCAGCTTGGCTACAGCGTCCCAAGAGATCCAGTACTTC. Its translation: CASSLATASQEIQYF.

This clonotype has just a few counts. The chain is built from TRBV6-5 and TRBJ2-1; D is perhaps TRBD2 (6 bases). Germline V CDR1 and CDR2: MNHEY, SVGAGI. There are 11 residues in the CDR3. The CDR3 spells CVSRGYNEQFF. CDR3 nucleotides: TGTGTTTCCCGGGGGTACAATGAGCAGTTCTTC.

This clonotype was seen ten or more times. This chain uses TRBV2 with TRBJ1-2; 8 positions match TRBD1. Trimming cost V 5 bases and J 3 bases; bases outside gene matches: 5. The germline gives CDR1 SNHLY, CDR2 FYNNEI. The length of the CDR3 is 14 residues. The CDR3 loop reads CASSPDRGDYGYTF. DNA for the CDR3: TGTGCCAGCAGTCCCGACAGGGGTGACTATGGCTACACCTTC.